This passage covers 25 T cell receptor beta chains from one sample sequenced in a study of cytomegalovirus exposure and HLA in healthy donors. This PCR relied on a set of 60 Vbeta primers and 13 Jbeta primers. Repertoires were generated with immunoSEQ multiplex PCR, while TCRdb's copy carries only in-frame clones and drops some. Among over 150,000 clones, around 79% were seen once, and the ten largest hold roughly 2%. The sample consisted of PBMCs. All receptors derive from a man in his forties in good health and CMV-seronegative.

The chain links TRBV10-1 to TRBJ1-6; the D gene is possibly TRBD1 (5 bases). CDR1 is WNHNN and CDR2 is SYGVQD in the germline V gene (reference sequence). Trimming took off 0 bases at V and 0 bases at J, with 21 bases between the two ends. The CDR3 totals 21 residues. The CDR3 sequence is CASSESGGWGKGSSYNSPLHF. CDR3 nucleotide sequence: TGCGCCAGCAGTGAGTCGGGGGGATGGGGAAAGGGAAGCTCCTATAATTCACCCCTCCACTTT.

The chain is built from TRBV13 and TRBJ2-2, with D perhaps TRBD1 (6 bases). The germline V and J ends were trimmed by 3 bases and 3 bases, with 14 bases remaining between them. This CDR3 is built from 16 residues. Germline loops: CDR1 PRHDT, CDR2 FYEKMQ (reference sequence). The chain's CDR3 is CASSLRRGHYTGELFF. CDR3 nucleotides: TGTGCCAGCAGCTTGAGAAGGGGACACTACACCGGGGAGCTGTTTTTT. Variable domain in full (rest from reference TRBV13 and TRBJ2-2): AAGVIQSPRHLIKEKRETATLKCYPIPRHDTVYWYQQGPGQDPQFLISFYEKMQSDKGSIPDRFSAQQFSDYHSELNMSSLELGDSALYFCASSLRRGHYTGELFFGEGSRLTVL.

The chain links TRBV18 to TRBJ2-3, with 7 positions matching TRBD2. The V gene's germline CDR1 is KGHSH and CDR2 LQKENI. The V segment lost 3 bases and the J segment 1 base; nucleotides outside the gene matches: 7. There are 16 residues in the CDR3. The CDR3 reads CASSPISGLGTDTQYF. The CDR3 nucleotides are TGTGCCAGCTCACCTATTAGCGGGTTGGGCACAGATACGCAGTATTTT.

Only a few counts were recorded for this clone. This rearrangement joins TRBV4-1 to TRBJ2-1; 8 nucleotides align to TRBD1. CDR1 MGHRA and CDR2 YSYEKL come from the germline V gene. V dropped 0 bases and J dropped 2; count of bases not matched to a gene: 0. The CDR3 is 15 amino acids. This CDR3 is CASSQDRGPYNEQFF. The CDR3 bases are TGCGCCAGCAGCCAAGACAGGGGGCCCTACAATGAGCAGTTCTTC.

The rearrangement joins TRBV28 to TRBJ1-2; possible D gene TRBD1, 5 bases. The germline CDR1 and CDR2 sequences are MDHEN and SYDVKM. Trimming removed 5 bases at V and 2 bases at J, with 15 bases between. The CDR3 contains 15 residues. CDR3 protein: CASSTQRGPNYGYTF. For the CDR3, the DNA is TGTGCCAGCAGTACCCAAAGGGGTCCCAACTATGGCTACACCTTC.

The V call is TRBV29-1, the J call TRBJ2-7; 9 bases are shared with TRBD2. CDR3 length: 14 residues. Trimming took 4 bases from V and 3 from J; bases not matched to a gene: 7. CDR1 is SQVTM and CDR2 is ANQGSEA in the germline V gene. DNA of the CDR3: TGCAGCGTTGTGGTTTCAGCGGGAGGCTACGAGCAGTACTTC. This encodes CSVVVSAGGYEQYF.

As to this clone: One end of the junction varies from germline; a read error may be responsible. This chain links TRBV7-9 with TRBJ1-5, with 9 bases identical to TRBD1. The CDR3 length is 16 residues. CDR1 SEHNR and CDR2 FQNEAQ come from the germline V gene (reference sequence). CDR3 in DNA: TGTTCCAGCAGCTTAGTGGTCGGGACAGGGAATCAGCCCCAGCATTTT. It is translated as CSSSLVVGTGNQPQHF.

The V call is TRBV5-1, the J call TRBJ2-1; 9 positions agree with TRBD2. Germline lookup yields CDR1 SGHRS and CDR2 YFSETQ. This CDR3 is built from 19 residues. The V segment lost 4 bases and the J segment 3 bases; nucleotides outside the gene matches: 17. The CDR3 DNA reads TGCGCCAGCAGCCCCCGTTTCAGCGGGAGGACCCTCCGCTACAATGAGCAGTTCTTC. Protein: CASSPRFSGRTLRYNEQFF.

The chain carries TRBV2 and TRBJ1-2; D remains ambiguous. Germline V gene sequence: CDR1 SNHLY, CDR2 FYNNEI. The CDR3 extends over 13 amino acids. V lost 4 bases and J 4 bases, leaving 10 bases between the germline ends. Here the CDR3 reads CASSGAFTYGYTF. The CDR3 nucleotides are TGTGCCAGCAGTGGCGCCTTTACCTATGGCTACACCTTC.

The rearrangement links TRBV5-6 to TRBJ1-5; 10 nucleotides agree with TRBD1. The V segment lost 4 bases and the J segment 4 bases; nucleotides outside the gene matches: 5. The CDR3 contains 15 residues. The V gene's germline CDR1 is SGHDT and CDR2 YYEEEE. Here the CDR3 reads CASSRGTGDNQPQHF. For the CDR3, the DNA is TGTGCCAGCAGCCGCGGGACAGGGGATAATCAGCCCCAGCATTTT.

The chain recombines TRBV27 with TRBJ1-6; D gene unclear. Trimming took off 0 bases at V and 9 bases at J, with 6 bases between the two ends. In germline, CDR1 is MNHEY, CDR2 SMNVEV (reference sequence). This CDR3 is built from 13 residues. The DNA of the CDR3 is TGTGCCAGCAGTTTATCGAGAGTTTCACCCCTCCACTTT. Residues: CASSLSRVSPLHF.

The chain employs TRBV27 and TRBJ2-6, with TRBD1 matching 8 bases. Germline-derived CDR1 and CDR2 are MNHEY and SMNVEV (reference sequence). This CDR3 is 17 amino acids long. V lost 0 bases to trimming and J lost 4 bases; unmatched junction nucleotides: 5. CDR3 DNA sequence: TGTGCCAGCAGTTTATCGGCAGGGGGCGCAGGGGCCAACGTCCTGACTTTC. This codes for CASSLSAGGAGANVLTF.

The genes are TRBV18 and TRBJ2-7; 8 positions match TRBD1. The J segment lost 6 bases and the V segment lost 3 bases, leaving 13 bases of the junction unmatched. Germline V CDR1 and CDR2: KGHSH, LQKENI. The CDR3 spans 16 residues. CDR3 sequence (DNA): TGTGCCAGCTCACCGGGGTCGCGGACAGGGCGGTTCGAGCAGTACTTC. Its translation is CASSPGSRTGRFEQYF.

The chain couples TRBV11-2 to TRBJ2-7; D is ambiguous. V lost 5 bases to trimming and J lost 2 bases, with 7 bases between them. This CDR3 comprises 12 residues. Germline lookup yields CDR1 SGHAT and CDR2 FQNNGV. This CDR3 is CASSPSAYEQYF. In DNA form, the CDR3 reads TGTGCCAGCAGCCCAAGCGCCTACGAGCAGTACTTC.

This clone was seen only a few times. The chain is built from TRBV2 and TRBJ1-1; TRBD1 matches 9 bases. Germline values: CDR1 SNHLY, CDR2 FYNNEI. CDR3 length: 15 residues. V shed 2 bases, J shed 4 bases, and the junction held 5 bases outside the gene matches. CDR3 nucleotides: TGTGCCAGCAGTGAAATGGGACAGGGTCTCACTGAAGCTTTCTTT. It translates to CASSEMGQGLTEAFF. Based on the CDR3 plus reference TRBV2 and TRBJ1-1, the full variable domain is EPEVTQTPSHQVTQMGQEVILRCVPISNHLYFYWYRQILGQKVEFLVSFYNNEISEKSEIFDDQFSVERPDGSNFTLKIRSTKLEDSAMYFCASSEMGQGLTEAFFGQGTRLTVV.

The V and J genes are TRBV11-2 and TRBJ1-5; the D gene is possibly TRBD1 (6 bases). The CDR3 covers 16 residues. Trimming pared 1 base from V and 7 bases from J, leaving 17 bases between. Looked up from germline, CDR1 is SGHAT and CDR2 is FQNNGV. The CDR3 coding sequence is TGTGCCAGCAGCTTAGGGCGAGGGACACGGTGGCAGCCCCAGCATTTT. Translated, it gives CASSLGRGTRWQPQHF.

This clone was observed a handful of times. This chain uses TRBV7-9 with TRBJ2-5; D is uncertain. This CDR3 is built from 11 residues. The germline V and J ends were trimmed by 5 bases and 2 bases, with 3 bases remaining between them. Germline CDR1 is SEHNR and CDR2 is FQNEAQ (reference sequence). Written as DNA, the CDR3 is TGTGCCAGCAGCCCACAAGAGACCCAGTACTTC. Amino acids: CASSPQETQYF.

The chain combines TRBV5-4 with TRBJ1-1, with D possibly being TRBD1 (5 bases). Trimming removed 3 bases from V and 1 base from J, with 13 bases in between. This CDR3 spans 15 amino acids. Germline V gene lookup returns CDR1 SGHNT and CDR2 YYREEE (reference sequence). The CDR3 nucleotides read TGTGCCAGCAGCTCGTTACAGGTCAGGAACACTGAAGCTTTCTTT. Protein product: CASSSLQVRNTEAFF. Complete variable domain (other parts from reference TRBV5-4 and TRBJ1-1): ETGVTQSPTHLIKTRGQQVTLRCSSQSGHNTVSWYQQALGQGPQFIFQYYREEENGRGNFPPRFSGLQFPNYSSELNVNALELDDSALYLCASSSLQVRNTEAFFGQGTRLTVV.

This chain links TRBV11-2 with TRBJ1-2; a possible D gene is TRBD1 (5 bases). The CDR3 extends over 14 amino acids. CDR1 SGHAT and CDR2 FQNNGV come from the germline V gene. V was cut by 2 bases and J by 1 base, with 8 bases left in between. The CDR3 DNA reads TGTGCCAGCAGCTTACCAGGGATTAACTATGGCTACACCTTC. Translating gives CASSLPGINYGYTF.

The rearrangement uses TRBV27 and TRBJ2-5; 8 bases agree with TRBD1. Matching the DNA end better, TRBJ2-7 makes the J call doubtful. This CDR3 spans 15 amino acids. Germline V gene sequence: CDR1 MNHEY, CDR2 SMNVEV (reference sequence). Written as DNA, the CDR3 is TGTGCCAGCAGTATACGACAGGGGTTGCCCTACGAGCAGTACTTC. Translated, it gives CASSIRQGLPYEQYF.

The chain uses TRBV6-5 and TRBJ1-1; the D gene is possibly TRBD1 (5 bases). With 7 bases removed from V and 0 bases from J, the gap between germline ends came to 9 bases. CDR3 length: 13 amino acids. The germline V gene encodes CDR1 MNHEY and CDR2 SVGAGI. The CDR3 loop reads CASTRQMNTEAFF. The CDR3 coding sequence is TGTGCCAGCACCAGACAGATGAACACTGAAGCTTTCTTT.

To note about this clone: One junction end does not reproduce the germline sequence, and a read error may be involved. This chain uses TRBV7-9 with TRBJ2-7; possible D gene TRBD1, 5 bases. The CDR3 spans 15 residues. Per germline, CDR1 SEHNR and CDR2 FQNEAQ (reference sequence). CDR3 nucleotides: TGTTCCAGCAGCCACGCCCAGGGCGGTACCTACGAGCAGTACTTC. Translating it yields CSSSHAQGGTYEQYF.

The gene calls are TRBV7-2 and TRBJ2-5; the D gene is possibly TRBD2 (5 bases). The germline V gene has CDR1 SGHTA and CDR2 FQGNSA. The CDR3 has 13 residues. V was cut by 2 bases and J by 4 bases, with 8 bases left in between. Here the CDR3 reads CASSLTRSETQYF. CDR3 DNA: TGTGCCAGCAGCTTAACTAGATCAGAGACCCAGTACTTC.

This chain uses TRBV2 with TRBJ2-1, with 9 bases matching TRBD2. The CDR3 is 14 amino acids. The J segment lost 2 bases and the V segment lost 11 bases, leaving 7 bases of the junction unmatched. From germline, CDR1 is SNHLY and CDR2 FYNNEI. This CDR3 reads CAGGGGSTYNEQFF. In nucleotides, the CDR3 is TGTGCCGGCGGGGGGGGGTCGACCTACAATGAGCAGTTCTTC.

The chain carries TRBV4-2 and TRBJ2-3, with 8 bases matching TRBD1. Germline V gene data show CDR1 as LGHNA and CDR2 as YNFKEQ. This CDR3 has 21 residues. V gave up 2 bases and J gave up 1 base; unmatched junction bases: 20. The CDR3 DNA reads TGTGCCAGCAGCCAACAAGGCTCAGGGACAGGAATGCGATCGGGCACAGATACGCAGTATTTT. Residues: CASSQQGSGTGMRSGTDTQYF.